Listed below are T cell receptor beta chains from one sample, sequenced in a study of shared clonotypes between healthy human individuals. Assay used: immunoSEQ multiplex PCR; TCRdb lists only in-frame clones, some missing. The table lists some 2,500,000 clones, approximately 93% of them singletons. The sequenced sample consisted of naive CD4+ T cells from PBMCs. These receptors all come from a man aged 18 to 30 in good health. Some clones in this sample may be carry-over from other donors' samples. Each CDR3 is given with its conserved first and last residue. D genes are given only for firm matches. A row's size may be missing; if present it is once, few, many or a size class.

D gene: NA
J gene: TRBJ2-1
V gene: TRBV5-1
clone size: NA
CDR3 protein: CASSLENYNEQFF
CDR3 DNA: TGCGCCAGCAGCTTGGAGAATTACAATGAGCAGTTCTTC

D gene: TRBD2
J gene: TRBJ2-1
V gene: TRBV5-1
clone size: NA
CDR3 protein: CASTTGGNSYNEQFF
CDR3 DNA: TGCGCCAGCACTACCGGGGGGAACTCCTACAATGAGCAGTTCTTC

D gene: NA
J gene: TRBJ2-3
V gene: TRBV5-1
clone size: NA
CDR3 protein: CASSLYAGGLTDTQYF
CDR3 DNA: TGCGCCAGCAGCTTGTATGCGGGTGGGCTCACAGATACGCAGTATTTT

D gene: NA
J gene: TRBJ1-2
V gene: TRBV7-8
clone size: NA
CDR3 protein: CASSREGSGYGYTF
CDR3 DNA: TGTGCCAGCAGTCGAGAAGGGAGCGGCTATGGCTACACCTTC

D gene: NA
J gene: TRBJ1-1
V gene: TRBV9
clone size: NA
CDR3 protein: CASSRKQGTGTEAFF
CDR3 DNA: TGTGCCAGCAGCCGTAAGCAGGGGACGGGCACTGAAGCTTTCTTT

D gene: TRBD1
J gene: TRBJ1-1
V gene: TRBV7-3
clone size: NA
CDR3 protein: CASSSDRGDTEAFF
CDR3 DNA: TGTGCCAGCAGCTCAGACAGGGGGGACACTGAAGCTTTCTTT

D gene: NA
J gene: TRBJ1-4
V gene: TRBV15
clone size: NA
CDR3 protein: CATSRAYGGSNEKLFF
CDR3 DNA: TGTGCCACCAGCAGGGCCTACGGAGGCTCAAATGAAAAACTGTTTTTT

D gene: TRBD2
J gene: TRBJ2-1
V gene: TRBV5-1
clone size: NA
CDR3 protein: CASSLLAGEDEQFF
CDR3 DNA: TGCGCCAGCAGCCTGCTAGCGGGAGAAGATGAGCAGTTCTTC

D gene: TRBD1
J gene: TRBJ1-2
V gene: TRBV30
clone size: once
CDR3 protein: CAWSVSRPGQANYGYTF
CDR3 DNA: TGTGCCTGGAGTGTATCTAGGCCGGGACAGGCAAACTATGGCTACACCTTC

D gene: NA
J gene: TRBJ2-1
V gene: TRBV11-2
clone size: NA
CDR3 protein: CASSLVASEDNEQFF
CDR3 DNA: TGTGCCAGCAGCTTAGTGGCTAGCGAAGACAATGAGCAGTTCTTC

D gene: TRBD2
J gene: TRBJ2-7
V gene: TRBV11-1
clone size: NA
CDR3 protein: CASSSRRGGLAGESEQYF
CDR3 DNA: TGTGCCAGCAGCTCGAGAAGAGGCGGACTAGCGGGAGAAAGCGAGCAGTACTTC

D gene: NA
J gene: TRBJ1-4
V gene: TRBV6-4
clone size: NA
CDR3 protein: CASSWGRREKLFF
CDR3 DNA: TGTGCCAGCAGTTGGGGACGGAGAGAAAAACTGTTTTTT

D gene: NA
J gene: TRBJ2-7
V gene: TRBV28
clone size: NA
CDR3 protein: CASSIGQIYEQYF
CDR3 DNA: TGTGCCAGCAGTATCGGACAAATATACGAGCAGTACTTC

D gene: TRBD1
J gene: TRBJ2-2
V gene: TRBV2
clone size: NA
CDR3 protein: CASRQGYTGELFF
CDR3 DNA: TGTGCCAGCAGACAGGGGTACACCGGGGAGCTGTTTTTT

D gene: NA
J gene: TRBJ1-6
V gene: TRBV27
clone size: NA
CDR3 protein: CASSLSRQLNSPLHF
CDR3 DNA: TGTGCCAGCAGTTTATCGAGACAGCTTAATTCACCCCTCCACTTT

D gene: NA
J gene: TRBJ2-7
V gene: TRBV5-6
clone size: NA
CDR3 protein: CASSLVSGIYEQYF
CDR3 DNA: TGTGCCAGCAGCTTGGTATCAGGGATCTACGAGCAGTACTTC

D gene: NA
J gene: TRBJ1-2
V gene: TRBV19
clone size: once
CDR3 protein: CASTDRIREAPLYGYTF
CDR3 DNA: TGTGCCAGTACCGACAGAATCCGGGAGGCCCCTCTCTACGGCTACACCTTC

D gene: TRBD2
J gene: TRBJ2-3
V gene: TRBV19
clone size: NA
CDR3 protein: CASSPRLAGGIHTDTQYF
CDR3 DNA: TGTGCCAGTAGTCCAAGACTAGCGGGAGGGATCCACACAGATACGCAGTATTTT

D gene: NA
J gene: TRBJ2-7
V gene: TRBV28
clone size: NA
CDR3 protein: CASSFHGGPEQYF
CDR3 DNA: TGTGCCAGCAGTTTTCATGGGGGGCCCGAGCAGTACTTC

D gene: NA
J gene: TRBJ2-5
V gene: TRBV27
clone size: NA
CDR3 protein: CASSPYRVETQYF
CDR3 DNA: TGTGCCAGCAGCCCTTACAGGGTAGAGACCCAGTACTTC

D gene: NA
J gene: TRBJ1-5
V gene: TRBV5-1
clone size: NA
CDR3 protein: CASSPGDGSNQPQHF
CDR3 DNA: TGCGCCAGCAGCCCGGGCGATGGTAGCAATCAGCCCCAGCATTTT

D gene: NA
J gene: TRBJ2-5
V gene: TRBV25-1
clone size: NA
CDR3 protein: CASSDQGTGKETQYF
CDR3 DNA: TGTGCCAGCAGTGACCAAGGTACAGGGAAAGAGACCCAGTACTTC

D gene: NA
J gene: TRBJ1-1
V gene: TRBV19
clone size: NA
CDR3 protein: CASSIRQGTHTEAFF
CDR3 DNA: TGTGCCAGTAGTATAAGGCAGGGCACCCACACTGAAGCTTTCTTT

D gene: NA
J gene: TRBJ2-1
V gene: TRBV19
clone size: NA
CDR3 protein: CASSSRYNEQFF
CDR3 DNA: TGTGCCAGTAGTAGCAGATACAATGAGCAGTTCTTC

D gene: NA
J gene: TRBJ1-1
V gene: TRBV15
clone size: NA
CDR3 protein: CATSRDQTVEAFF
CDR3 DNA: TGTGCCACCAGCAGAGACCAGACGGTAGAGGCTTTCTTT

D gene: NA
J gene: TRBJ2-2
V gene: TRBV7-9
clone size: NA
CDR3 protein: CASGARETGELFF
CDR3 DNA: TGTGCCAGCGGAGCGAGGGAAACAGGGGAGCTGTTTTTT

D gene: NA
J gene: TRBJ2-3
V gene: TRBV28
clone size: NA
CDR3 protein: CASSDSTDTQYF
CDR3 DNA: TGTGCCAGCAGTGACAGCACAGATACGCAGTATTTT

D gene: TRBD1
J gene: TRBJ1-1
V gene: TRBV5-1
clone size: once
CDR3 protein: CASRKGAEDTEAFF
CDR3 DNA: TGCGCCAGCAGAAAGGGGGCGGAGGACACTGAAGCTTTCTTT